These T cell receptor beta chains were read from a single sample in a study of blood T cell repertoires in COVID-19. Some clones are missing from TCRdb's copy, which holds only in-frame ones; the method was immunoSEQ multiplex PCR. Of 210,000 or so clones in the sample, about four fifths were seen once. Sequenced sample: peripheral blood. Receptors were obtained from a woman in her seventies with active or convalescent COVID-19. Each CDR3 is given with its conserved first and last residue. The D gene is left open where the match is weak. Clone size appears in some rows only: once, few, many, or a class for an expanded clone.

D gene: TRBD1
clone size: -
J gene: TRBJ2-4
V gene: TRBV27
CDR3 DNA: TGTGCCAGCAGCCTAAAGGGACAGCGAAAAAACATTCAGTACTTC
CDR3 protein: CASSLKGQRKNIQYF

D gene: -
clone size: once
J gene: TRBJ2-5
V gene: TRBV6-1
CDR3 DNA: TGTGCCAGCAGTGAAGATGTGACAGGCCAAGAGACCCAGTACTTC
CDR3 protein: CASSEDVTGQETQYF

D gene: TRBD1
clone size: -
J gene: TRBJ2-7
V gene: TRBV3-1/TRBV3-2
CDR3 DNA: TGTGCCAGCAGCCAAGGGACTTGGACAGGGGGGCGTGAGCAGTACTTC
CDR3 protein: CASSQGTWTGGREQYF

D gene: TRBD1
clone size: -
J gene: TRBJ2-1
V gene: TRBV7-9
CDR3 DNA: TGTGCCAGCAGCCCAGGACAGGGTCACAATGAGCAGTTCTTC
CDR3 protein: CASSPGQGHNEQFF

D gene: TRBD2
clone size: few
J gene: TRBJ2-3
V gene: TRBV7-3
CDR3 DNA: TGTGCCAGCAGCTGGACTAGCGGCACAGATACGCAGTATTTT
CDR3 protein: CASSWTSGTDTQYF

D gene: TRBD1
clone size: -
J gene: TRBJ1-2
V gene: TRBV15
CDR3 DNA: TGTGCCACCAGCAGCGACAGGGGAGGCAACTATGGCTACACCTTC
CDR3 protein: CATSSDRGGNYGYTF

D gene: TRBD1
clone size: once
J gene: TRBJ1-5
V gene: TRBV27
CDR3 DNA: TGTGCCAGCGGACGGGACAGGGGAAGCAATCAGCCCCAGCATTTT
CDR3 protein: CASGRDRGSNQPQHF

D gene: -
clone size: few
J gene: TRBJ1-1
V gene: TRBV5-4
CDR3 DNA: TGTGCCAGCAGTTTTGGCCGGGTAATGAACACTGAAGCTTTCTTT
CDR3 protein: CASSFGRVMNTEAFF

D gene: -
clone size: -
J gene: TRBJ1-1
V gene: TRBV5-4
CDR3 DNA: TGTGCCAGCAGCACCGCGGGGCTTGGGACTGAAGCTTTCTTT
CDR3 protein: CASSTAGLGTEAFF

D gene: -
clone size: -
J gene: TRBJ1-2
V gene: TRBV19
CDR3 DNA: TGTGCCAGTAGTATCCGGGGGGGCTACACCTTC
CDR3 protein: CASSIRGGYTF

D gene: -
clone size: -
J gene: TRBJ2-5
V gene: TRBV7-9
CDR3 DNA: TGTGCCAGCAGCTTCGACAGTACGGAGACCCAGTACTTC
CDR3 protein: CASSFDSTETQYF

D gene: -
clone size: -
J gene: TRBJ2-1
V gene: TRBV10-2
CDR3 DNA: TGCGCCAGCAGTGTTGGGGGGGCGCAGGGTGAGCAGTTCTTC
CDR3 protein: CASSVGGAQGEQFF

D gene: -
clone size: -
J gene: TRBJ2-5
V gene: TRBV4-1
CDR3 DNA: TGCGCCAGCAGCCAACCGGACTTTGTGGAGACCCAGTACTTC
CDR3 protein: CASSQPDFVETQYF

D gene: -
clone size: -
J gene: TRBJ2-6
V gene: TRBV3-1/TRBV3-2
CDR3 DNA: TGTGCCAGCAGCAAGGTAGCTCGGGGCTCTGGGGCCAACGTCCTGACTTTC
CDR3 protein: CASSKVARGSGANVLTF

D gene: -
clone size: few
J gene: TRBJ1-5
V gene: TRBV28
CDR3 DNA: TGTGCCAGCAGAGGAAGAAAAGGCGACTATAGCAATCAGCCCCAGCATTTT
CDR3 protein: CASRGRKGDYSNQPQHF

D gene: -
clone size: once
J gene: TRBJ2-6
V gene: TRBV5-1
CDR3 DNA: TGCGCCAGCAGCTTAGGCCAGGGGTCTGGGGCCAACGTCCTGACTTTC
CDR3 protein: CASSLGQGSGANVLTF

D gene: -
clone size: -
J gene: TRBJ2-6
V gene: TRBV6-5
CDR3 DNA: TGTGCCAGCTTGCGTGATTCTGGGGCCAACGTCCTGACTTTC
CDR3 protein: CASLRDSGANVLTF

D gene: -
clone size: -
J gene: TRBJ1-4
V gene: TRBV4-1
CDR3 DNA: TGCGCCAGCAGCCAAGATCTCGCGGACAGATTTAATGAAAAACTGTTTTTT
CDR3 protein: CASSQDLADRFNEKLFF

D gene: -
clone size: once
J gene: TRBJ2-7
V gene: TRBV29-1
CDR3 DNA: TGCAGCGTTGAATTAAGGGAGTACGAGCAGTACTTC
CDR3 protein: CSVELREYEQYF

D gene: TRBD1
clone size: -
J gene: TRBJ1-2
V gene: TRBV19
CDR3 DNA: TGTGCCAGTAGTGAGATTGACAGGGTCCCTTATGGCTACACCTTC
CDR3 protein: CASSEIDRVPYGYTF

D gene: -
clone size: -
J gene: TRBJ1-5
V gene: TRBV4-2
CDR3 DNA: TGTGCCAGCAGCCAAGTAGCCCAGTTCAATCAGCCCCAGCATTTT
CDR3 protein: CASSQVAQFNQPQHF

D gene: -
clone size: -
J gene: TRBJ2-7
V gene: TRBV5-4
CDR3 DNA: TGTGCCAGCAGCTTGGAGACAGGCCTCTACGAGCAGTACTTC
CDR3 protein: CASSLETGLYEQYF

D gene: -
clone size: once
J gene: TRBJ1-2
V gene: TRBV27
CDR3 DNA: TGTGCCAGCAGTTTGGGCGGGAGGCCCGTGGGCTACACCTTC
CDR3 protein: CASSLGGRPVGYTF

D gene: -
clone size: -
J gene: TRBJ2-2
V gene: TRBV5-1
CDR3 DNA: TGCGCCAGCAGCTTGGCCGCGGCGAACGGGGAGCTGTTTTTT
CDR3 protein: CASSLAAANGELFF

D gene: -
clone size: -
J gene: TRBJ1-1
V gene: TRBV7-9
CDR3 DNA: TGTGCCAGCAGCTTTCGCGGATATGAAGCTTTCTTT
CDR3 protein: CASSFRGYEAFF

D gene: -
clone size: -
J gene: TRBJ1-4
V gene: TRBV14
CDR3 DNA: TGTGCCAGCAGCCTCAACGCATTTCAGGGCCGGGAAAAACTGTTTTTT
CDR3 protein: CASSLNAFQGREKLFF

D gene: -
clone size: -
J gene: TRBJ2-7
V gene: TRBV2
CDR3 DNA: TGTGCCAGCAGTGAAAGCCCTTACGAGCAGTACTTC
CDR3 protein: CASSESPYEQYF

D gene: TRBD1
clone size: -
J gene: TRBJ1-1
V gene: TRBV7-3
CDR3 DNA: TGTGCCAGCAGCGTCGCAGGGGGCCGAACTGAAGCTTTCTTT
CDR3 protein: CASSVAGGRTEAFF

D gene: -
clone size: -
J gene: TRBJ1-2
V gene: TRBV29-1
CDR3 DNA: TGCAGCGTTAGGACGACAGGTGGCTACACCTTC
CDR3 protein: CSVRTTGGYTF

D gene: -
clone size: -
J gene: TRBJ1-1
V gene: TRBV6-1
CDR3 DNA: TGTGCCAGCAGTGAAAGAGGGTTCGGCACTGAAGCTTTCTTT
CDR3 protein: CASSERGFGTEAFF

D gene: -
clone size: many
J gene: TRBJ2-7
V gene: TRBV25-1
CDR3 DNA: TGTGCCAGCAGTGAGTCTGTCTCGGGTCACTACGAGCAGTACTTC
CDR3 protein: CASSESVSGHYEQYF